Listed here is a single T cell receptor (beta chain). Seattle patients were enrolled during active infection and followed longitudinally. The assay was immunoSEQ multiplex PCR, and TCRdb's table has in-frame clones only and misses some. Among some 450,000 clones listed, 85% to 90% were seen once. V shed 5 bases and J 0 bases; nucleotides not matched to a gene: 7. The CDR3 runs 16 residues. Germline CDR1 and CDR2: LNHDA and SQIVND (reference sequence). These data originate in a study of blood T cell repertoires in COVID-19. Study summary: The study drew acute and convalescent COVID-19 samples from the United States, Italy and Spain.

Sequenced: peripheral blood. The receptor's source is a man between 18 and 29 years old with COVID-19, enrolled during active disease. The rearrangement uses TRBV19 and TRBJ2-1, with 7 positions matching TRBD1. The CDR3 loop reads CASSPQDRSSYNEQFF. The CDR3 DNA follows: TGTGCCAGTAGTCCGCAGGACAGGAGCTCCTACAATGAGCAGTTCTTC.